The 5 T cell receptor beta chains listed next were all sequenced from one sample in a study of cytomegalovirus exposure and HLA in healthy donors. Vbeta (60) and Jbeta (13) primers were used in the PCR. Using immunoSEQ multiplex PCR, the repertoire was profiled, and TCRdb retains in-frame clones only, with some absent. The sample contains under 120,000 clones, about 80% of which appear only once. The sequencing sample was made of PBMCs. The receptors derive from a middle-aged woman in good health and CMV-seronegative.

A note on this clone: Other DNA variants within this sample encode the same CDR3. The CDR3: CASSFGGGSYEQYF. The CDR3, as DNA: TGCGCCAGCAGCTTCGGGGGAGGGTCCTACGAGCAGTACTTC. The V call is TRBV5-1, the J call TRBJ2-7; TRBD2 matches at 7 bases. The length of the CDR3 is 14 residues. Germline V CDR1 and CDR2: SGHRS, YFSETQ. After removal of 2 bases from V and 1 base from J, the junction contained 3 bases not matched to a gene.

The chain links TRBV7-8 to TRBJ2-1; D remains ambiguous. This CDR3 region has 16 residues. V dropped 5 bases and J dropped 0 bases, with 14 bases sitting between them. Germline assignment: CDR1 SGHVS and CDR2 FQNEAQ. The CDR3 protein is CASSPVLVSSYNEQFF. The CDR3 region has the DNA TGTGCCAGCAGCCCTGTTTTGGTCAGCTCCTACAATGAGCAGTTCTTC.

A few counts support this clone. The CDR3 protein is CASSYGGKPTYEQYF. The CDR3 DNA reads TGTGCCAGCAGTTATGGGGGGAAACCTACCTACGAGCAGTACTTC. This chain uses TRBV6-5 with TRBJ2-7, with D tentatively TRBD2 (6 bases). Germline loops: CDR1 MNHEY, CDR2 SVGAGI. The V end was cut by 3 bases, the J end by 2 bases, with 14 bases between. The CDR3 runs to 15 residues.

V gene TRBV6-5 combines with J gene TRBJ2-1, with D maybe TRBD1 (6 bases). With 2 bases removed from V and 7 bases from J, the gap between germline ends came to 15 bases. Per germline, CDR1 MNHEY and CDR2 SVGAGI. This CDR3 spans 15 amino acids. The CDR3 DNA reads TGTGCCAGCAGTTACCTCAGGGGAATTGGTAATGAGCAGTTCTTC. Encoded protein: CASSYLRGIGNEQFF.

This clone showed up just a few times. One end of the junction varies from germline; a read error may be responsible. Here the CDR3 reads CASRLAGDEQYF. Here the CDR3 DNA reads TGTGCCAGCAGATTGGCCGGGGACGAGCAGTACTTC. V gene TRBV5-6 combines with J gene TRBJ2-7; tentatively, D is TRBD2 (5 bases). Per the germline V gene, CDR1 is SGHDT and CDR2 is YYEEEE. The length of the CDR3 is 12 residues.